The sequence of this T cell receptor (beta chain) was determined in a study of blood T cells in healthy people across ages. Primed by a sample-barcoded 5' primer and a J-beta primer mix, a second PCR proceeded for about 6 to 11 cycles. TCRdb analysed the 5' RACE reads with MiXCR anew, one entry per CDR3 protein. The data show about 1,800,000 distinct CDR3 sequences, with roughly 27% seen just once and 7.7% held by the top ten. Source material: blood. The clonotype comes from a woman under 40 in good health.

CDR3 DNA sequence: TGTGCCAGCACCTCACGGGGGAGTGGTTACAATGAGCAGTTCTTC. Residues: CASTSRGSGYNEQFF. This chain joins TRBV27 and TRBJ2-1; D is perhaps TRBD2 (6 bases). This CDR3 contains 15 residues. V shed 7 bases and J shed 4 bases, with 17 bases lying between them. Germline V gives CDR1 MNHEY, CDR2 SMNVEV (reference sequence).